Each of the 11 T cell receptor beta chains below was sequenced from the same sample in a study of OX40 agonist ivuxolimab in advanced cancers. Sequenced by immunoSEQ multiplex PCR; TCRdb stores in-frame clones only, minus some. The top ten clones hold less than 3.5% of a sample with about 41,000 clones, around four fifths of them seen once. Sequenced material: CD4+ or CD8+ T cells sorted from blood, taken in a trial of the OX40 agonist ivuxolimab. All receptors derive from an adult with an advanced solid tumor such as melanoma, head and neck, liver or kidney cancer.

This rearrangement joins TRBV10-3 to TRBJ1-5; TRBD1 matches 8 bases. J gave up 6 bases and V 3 bases, and 4 bases lay outside the gene matches. CDR3 size: 14 residues. CDR1 is ENHRY, CDR2 SYGVKD, per germline. CDR3: CAISDRGQGQPQHF. The CDR3 coding sequence is TGTGCCATCAGTGACAGGGGGCAGGGTCAGCCCCAGCATTTT.

This chain uses TRBV5-4 with TRBJ2-1, with TRBD2 matching over 11 bases. The CDR3 runs 16 residues. Germline V lookup: CDR1 SGHNT, CDR2 YYREEE (reference sequence). V shed 2 bases and J 5 bases; nucleotides not matched to a gene: 6. The CDR3 sequence is CASSFVSGRVDNEQFF. CDR3 coding DNA: TGTGCCAGCAGCTTTGTTAGCGGGAGGGTTGACAATGAGCAGTTCTTC.

The chain uses TRBV15 and TRBJ2-7; perhaps TRBD2 as D (7 bases). V was trimmed by 0 bases and J by 4 bases, leaving 13 bases between them. Per germline, CDR1 LNHNV and CDR2 YYDKDF (reference sequence). The CDR3 extends over 15 amino acids. The chain's CDR3 is CATSRDRGALYEQYF. CDR3 DNA: TGTGCCACCAGCAGAGATCGGGGGGCACTTTACGAGCAGTACTTC.

This clone was seen only once. The chain recombines TRBV9 with TRBJ2-3; perhaps TRBD2 as D (7 bases). The CDR3 loop spans 18 amino acids. The V gene's germline CDR1 is SGDLS and CDR2 YYNGEE. The V end lost 0 bases, the J end lost 4 bases, and 21 bases lay between the germline ends. CDR3 region: CASSVAGKGEGPADTQYF. Here the CDR3 DNA reads TGTGCCAGCAGCGTAGCAGGAAAGGGGGAGGGCCCCGCAGATACGCAGTATTTT.

The chain is built from TRBV6-4 and TRBJ2-3; D gene unclear. The CDR3 spans 14 residues. The V end was cut by 4 bases, the J end by 1 base, with 9 bases between. CDR1 is MRHNA and CDR2 is SNTAGT in the germline V gene. The CDR3 here is CASSVEEGTDTQYF. The CDR3 nucleotides read TGTGCCAGCAGTGTAGAAGAGGGCACAGATACGCAGTATTTT.

V usage is TRBV19 and J usage is TRBJ2-3; tentative D call: TRBD2 (6 bases). The CDR3 length is 15 residues. Trimming pared 7 bases from V and 1 base from J, leaving 15 bases between. Per germline, CDR1 LNHDA and CDR2 SQIVND (reference sequence). CDR3 nucleotide sequence: TGTGCCAGTACCCGGGAGCACCGGGGCACAGATACGCAGTATTTT. It encodes CASTREHRGTDTQYF.

The rearrangement uses TRBV10-3 and TRBJ2-7, with 7 bases fitting TRBD1. J lost 6 bases, V lost 6 bases, and 5 bases had no gene match. This CDR3 comprises 12 residues. The germline gives CDR1 ENHRY, CDR2 SYGVKD. This CDR3 is CAIRTGYGEQYF. The CDR3 DNA reads TGTGCCATCAGGACAGGGTATGGCGAGCAGTACTTC.

The V and J genes are TRBV2 and TRBJ2-6; D unclear. Trimming removed 7 bases at V and 4 bases at J, with 17 bases between. Germline lookup yields CDR1 SNHLY and CDR2 FYNNEI. The CDR3 length is 16 residues. The CDR3 sequence is CASTEDFTAGANVLTF. CDR3 sequence (DNA): TGTGCCAGCACCGAAGACTTCACTGCAGGGGCCAACGTCCTGACTTTC.

The chain combines TRBV11-3 with TRBJ2-1, with TRBD2 matching over 12 bases. This CDR3 spans 16 amino acids. The V gene end was trimmed by 5 bases and the J gene end by 9 bases; junction bases not matched to a gene: 11. Germline lookup yields CDR1 SGHNT and CDR2 YENEEA. CDR3 in amino acids: CASSPLGLAGTGEQFF. CDR3 bases: TGTGCCAGCAGCCCATTAGGACTAGCGGGAACGGGTGAGCAGTTCTTC.

The chain recombines TRBV5-4 with TRBJ2-7; possible D gene TRBD2, 5 bases. The CDR3 is 15 amino acids. CDR1 SGHNT and CDR2 YYREEE come from the germline V gene (reference sequence). V lost 0 bases to trimming and J lost 4 bases, with 14 bases between them. The CDR3 sequence is CASSLGGRRGYEQYF. CDR3 bases: TGTGCCAGCAGCTTGGGTGGAAGAAGAGGGTACGAGCAGTACTTC. Drawing the rest from reference TRBV5-4 and TRBJ2-7, the complete variable domain is ETGVTQSPTHLIKTRGQQVTLRCSSQSGHNTVSWYQQALGQGPQFIFQYYREEENGRGNFPPRFSGLQFPNYSSELNVNALELDDSALYLCASSLGGRRGYEQYFGPGTRLTVT.

A single count supports this clone. The V gene is TRBV5-4, the J gene TRBJ1-1, with 8 nucleotides matching TRBD1. Germline CDR1 and CDR2: SGHNT and YYREEE (reference sequence). V shed 4 bases, J shed 7 bases, and the junction held 3 bases outside the gene matches. This CDR3 is 12 amino acids long. CDR3 nucleotides: TGTGCCAGCAGCCCGGGGACAGGTGAAGCTTTCTTT. Translating it yields CASSPGTGEAFF. Together with reference TRBV5-4 and TRBJ1-1, the CDR3 gives the full variable domain: ETGVTQSPTHLIKTRGQQVTLRCSSQSGHNTVSWYQQALGQGPQFIFQYYREEENGRGNFPPRFSGLQFPNYSSELNVNALELDDSALYLCASSPGTGEAFFGQGTRLTVV.